This passage covers 25 T cell receptor beta chains from one sample sequenced in a study of type 1 regulatory T cells. A single record per CDR3 protein comes from TCRdb applying MiXCR to the reads. This table has about 62,000 distinct CDR3 sequences, 62% appearing once. These receptors have no identified antigens. The sample was cultured non-Tr1 T cells, either the whole culture or a sorted T cell fraction (not recorded which). Receptor source: a human donor in good health.

This chain uses TRBV29-1 with TRBJ2-1; 9 nucleotides agree with TRBD2. The germline CDR1 and CDR2 sequences are SQVTM and ANQGSEA. The J segment lost 1 base and the V segment lost 4 bases, leaving 5 bases of the junction unmatched. This CDR3 is built from 15 residues. The CDR3 here is CSVGRAGGSYNEQFF. In DNA form, the CDR3 reads TGCAGCGTTGGGAGAGCGGGAGGTTCCTACAATGAGCAGTTCTTC.

The V call is TRBV12-3 or TRBV12-4, the J call TRBJ2-2, with 9 bases that match TRBD2. The CDR3 extends over 19 amino acids. The trim removed 7 bases at V and 4 bases at J, leaving 19 bases unmatched. In DNA, the CDR3 is TGTGCCAGCAACTTGGGACAGAGATTAGCGGGAGAGGGCACCGGGGAGCTGTTTTTT. Amino acids: CASNLGQRLAGEGTGELFF.

A few counts support this clonotype. CDR3 protein: CASTGQGQPSTDTQYF. The CDR3 nucleotides are TGTGCCAGCACCGGACAGGGGCAACCCAGCACAGATACGCAGTATTTT. The V call is TRBV5-4, the J call TRBJ2-3, with 9 bases matching TRBD1. The V gene's germline CDR1 is SGHNT and CDR2 YYREEE (reference sequence). The ends lost 6 bases at V and 0 bases at J; junction bases unmatched: 8. The CDR3 has 16 residues. Variable domain in full (rest from reference TRBV5-4 and TRBJ2-3): ETGVTQSPTHLIKTRGQQVTLRCSSQSGHNTVSWYQQALGQGPQFIFQYYREEENGRGNFPPRFSGLQFPNYSSELNVNALELDDSALYLCASTGQGQPSTDTQYFGPGTRLTVL.

This clonotype was found a few times. The CDR3 spells CASSTTGGLNIQYF. Here the CDR3 DNA reads TGCGCCAGCAGCACCACAGGGGGCCTAAACATTCAGTACTTC. The chain recombines TRBV4-1 with TRBJ2-4; 9 nucleotides agree with TRBD1. Trimming cost V 5 bases and J 6 bases; bases outside gene matches: 5. The CDR3 has 14 amino acids. CDR1 is MGHRA, CDR2 YSYEKL, per germline.

This chain joins TRBV20-1 and TRBJ1-2, with 7 bases identical to TRBD1. CDR1 and CDR2 (germline): DFQATT, SNEGSKA (reference sequence). This CDR3 contains 13 residues. V shed 3 bases, J shed 3 bases, and the junction held 4 bases outside the gene matches. The CDR3 protein is CSARAGQDYGYTF. The CDR3 nucleotides are TGCAGTGCTAGGGCCGGACAGGACTATGGCTACACCTTC.

This chain uses TRBV21-1 with TRBJ2-1; the table gives TRBD1 as D, unverified against the DNA. TRBV21-1 is termed a pseudogene. The CDR3 has 19 amino acids. In DNA form, the CDR3 reads TGTGCCAGCAGCAAAGCGTTAGAGGGGAAGGAGGGGGAGGACAATGAGCAGTTCTTC. Translated, it gives CASSKALEGKEGEDNEQFF.

The chain has TRBV5-1 and TRBJ2-5; no firm D call. Trimming shortened V by 0 bases and J by 5 bases, and 23 bases separated the two germline ends. The CDR3 loop spans 18 amino acids. CDR1 and CDR2 from the germline V gene are SGHRS and YFSETQ. This CDR3 is CASSLALRSVAVLETQYF. The CDR3, as DNA: TGCGCCAGCAGCTTGGCCTTGAGGTCAGTGGCAGTTTTGGAGACCCAGTACTTC. Full variable domain (rest looked up from reference TRBV5-1 and TRBJ2-5): KAGVTQTPRYLIKTRGQQVTLSCSPISGHRSVSWYQQTPGQGLQFLFEYFSETQRNKGNFPGRFSGRQFSNSRSEMNVSTLELGDSALYLCASSLALRSVAVLETQYFGPGTRLLVL.

The CDR3 protein is CASSEEGQFGQPQHF. Written as DNA, the CDR3 is TGTGCCAGCAGTGAAGAGGGGCAGTTTGGTCAGCCCCAGCATTTT. This chain connects TRBV2 to TRBJ1-5, with a possible D match to TRBD1 (5 bases). CDR1 is SNHLY and CDR2 is FYNNEI in the germline V gene. Trimming shortened V by 1 base and J by 6 bases, and 13 bases separated the two germline ends. The CDR3 sequence is 15 residues long.

The chain links TRBV20-1 to TRBJ1-5; no clear D gene. This CDR3 has 13 residues. Trimming took off 1 base at V and 2 bases at J, with 6 bases between the two ends. CDR1 is DFQATT and CDR2 is SNEGSKA in the germline V gene (reference sequence). The CDR3 DNA reads as TGCAGTGCTAGAGTGGATCGCAATCAGCCCCAGCATTTT. Its translation is CSARVDRNQPQHF.

The chain uses TRBV7-8 and TRBJ2-5; 9 bases agree with TRBD1. The germline V gene has CDR1 SGHVS and CDR2 FQNEAQ. Trimming at V came to 1 base and at J to 4 bases, leaving 10 bases not matched to a gene. This CDR3 is 17 amino acids long. The CDR3 DNA sequence: TGTGCCAGCAGCTTAGGTCGAAGGACAGGGGTTTCAGAGACCCAGTACTTC. Its translation is CASSLGRRTGVSETQYF.

The chain links TRBV28 to TRBJ2-7; D remains ambiguous. The CDR3 is made up of 11 amino acids. Between the trimmed V and J ends, which lost 6 bases and 2 bases, there was a span of 5 bases. Germline V gene sequence: CDR1 MDHEN, CDR2 SYDVKM. This CDR3 is CASRYTYEQYF. The CDR3 DNA reads as TGTGCCAGCAGGTACACCTACGAGCAGTACTTC.

This clonotype was picked up a small number of times. The chain carries TRBV20-1 and TRBJ2-7; TRBD2 might be the D (7 bases). The CDR3 sequence is 15 residues long. V was shortened by 3 bases and J by 7 bases, with 22 bases between the two germline ends. Germline V lookup: CDR1 DFQATT, CDR2 SNEGSKA (reference sequence). The DNA of the CDR3 is TGCAGTGCTAGGGATATACAGGGAGGGTCTAGGGAGCAGTACTTC. Translated, it gives CSARDIQGGSREQYF.

This chain connects TRBV20-1 to TRBJ1-5; D unresolved. The CDR3 sequence is 13 residues long. In germline, CDR1 is DFQATT, CDR2 SNEGSKA (reference sequence). V gave up 6 bases and J gave up 7 bases, with 16 bases separating them. The CDR3 sequence is CSAAPGVRQPQHF. CDR3 DNA: TGCAGTGCAGCACCTGGGGTCCGGCAGCCCCAGCATTTT.

The J gene is TRBJ2-2, the V gene TRBV5-1; no clear D. The CDR3 runs 14 residues. V shed 4 bases and J shed 6 bases, with 13 bases lying between them. The germline CDR1 and CDR2 sequences are SGHRS and YFSETQ. The CDR3 protein is CASSLAGWAGELFF. CDR3 nucleotide sequence: TGCGCCAGCAGCCTGGCAGGATGGGCCGGGGAGCTGTTTTTT.

This clonotype was seen more than once but under ten times. V and J are TRBV6-1 and TRBJ2-7, with a tentative D call TRBD1 (6 bases). V gave up 7 bases and J gave up 2 bases, with 9 bases separating them. The CDR3 consists of 12 residues. Germline V gene sequence: CDR1 MNHNS, CDR2 SASEGT. The CDR3, as DNA: TGTGCCAGCACGGACAGCGCCTACGAGCAGTACTTC. Residues: CASTDSAYEQYF.

This chain uses TRBV18 with TRBJ2-3, with D possibly being TRBD2 (6 bases). V was clipped by 3 bases and J by 0 bases, with 10 bases between them. This CDR3 spans 15 amino acids. CDR1 and CDR2 (germline): KGHSH, LQKENI. CDR3 bases: TGTGCCAGCTCACCGGGCGGAGGGAGCACAGATACGCAGTATTTT. Amino acid sequence: CASSPGGGSTDTQYF.

This chain links TRBV7-2 with TRBJ1-5, with D possibly matching TRBD1 (5 bases). This CDR3 region has 13 residues. Germline V CDR1 and CDR2: SGHTA, FQGNSA. V was shortened by 8 bases and J by 5 bases, with 13 bases between the two germline ends. The CDR3, as DNA: TGTGCCAGCGGCGGCGGGGGATATCAGCCCCAGCATTTT. This encodes CASGGGGYQPQHF.

The V gene is TRBV3-1, the J gene TRBJ1-3; D uncertain. The CDR3 totals 13 residues. Germline CDR1 and CDR2: LGHDT and YNNKEL (reference sequence). The germline V and J ends were trimmed by 2 bases and 4 bases, with 6 bases remaining between them. The CDR3 loop is CASSQPLGNTIYF. For the CDR3, the DNA is TGTGCCAGCAGCCAACCCCTCGGAAACACCATATATTTT. Full variable domain (remainder filled in from reference TRBV3-1 and TRBJ1-3): DTAVSQTPKYLVTQMGNDKSIKCEQNLGHDTMYWYKQDSKKFLKIMFSYNNKELIINETVPNRFSPKSPDKAHLNLHINSLELGDSAVYFCASSQPLGNTIYFGEGSWLTVV.

This clonotype was counted a single time. V gene TRBV5-1 combines with J gene TRBJ2-3; 7 bases are a match to TRBD1. V gave up 5 bases and J gave up 3 bases; unmatched junction bases: 18. Germline lookup yields CDR1 SGHRS and CDR2 YFSETQ. The CDR3 covers 18 residues. CDR3 region: CASRPRRTGLDGTDTQYF. In DNA, the CDR3 is TGCGCCAGCAGGCCGCGTCGGACAGGTCTAGACGGTACAGATACGCAGTATTTT.

This sequence joins TRBV9 and TRBJ1-1; D is uncertain. The CDR3 spans 13 residues. Germline CDR1 and CDR2: SGDLS and YYNGEE. V lost 4 bases and J lost 3, with 10 bases in between. CDR3 sequence: CASSPPVHTEAFF. CDR3 sequence (DNA): TGTGCCAGCAGCCCGCCGGTACACACTGAAGCTTTCTTT.

This chain uses TRBV11-3 with TRBJ2-1; a possible D gene is TRBD2 (6 bases). The CDR3 extends over 15 amino acids. The V and J ends lost 5 bases and 3 bases respectively, with 14 bases between them. The germline CDR1 and CDR2 sequences are SGHNT and YENEEA. The CDR3 region has the DNA TGTGCCAGCAGCCGGGGGAGAGGTAACTACAATGAGCAGTTCTTC. This encodes CASSRGRGNYNEQFF. The variable domain in full, with the rest retrieved from reference TRBV11-3 and TRBJ2-1, is EAGVVQSPRYKIIEKKQPVAFWCNPISGHNTLYWYLQNLGQGPELLIRYENEEAVDDSQLPKDRFSAERLKGVDSTLKIQPAELGDSAVYLCASSRGRGNYNEQFFGPGTRLTVL.

This clonotype was found once. The genes are TRBV9 and TRBJ2-3, with D hard to call. In germline, CDR1 is SGDLS, CDR2 YYNGEE. V lost 5 bases and J lost 0, with 10 bases in between. CDR3 size: 14 residues. CDR3 nucleotides: TGTGCCAGCAGTAAGGACCTTAGCACAGATACGCAGTATTTT. It is translated as CASSKDLSTDTQYF.

The rearrangement uses TRBV7-9 and TRBJ2-7; D may be TRBD2 (5 bases). This CDR3 spans 12 amino acids. Trimming pared 5 bases from V and 4 bases from J, leaving 9 bases between. The germline V gene has CDR1 SEHNR and CDR2 FQNEAQ (reference sequence). The CDR3 nucleotides read TGTGCCAGCAGCCCAACGGGATACGAGCAGTACTTC. This encodes CASSPTGYEQYF.

The CDR3 loop reads CSVRLAGGSYEQYF. The DNA of the CDR3 is TGCAGTGTTCGTCTGGCGGGAGGCAGCTACGAGCAGTACTTC. This chain connects TRBV20-1 to TRBJ2-7; 8 bases are a match to TRBD2. CDR3 length: 14 residues. The V segment lost 7 bases and the J segment 3 bases; nucleotides outside the gene matches: 11. Germline assignment: CDR1 DFQATT and CDR2 SNEGSKA (reference sequence).

V usage is TRBV6-2 or TRBV6-3 and J usage is TRBJ2-1, with D hard to call. The CDR3 loop spans 12 amino acids. Per germline, CDR1 MNHEY and CDR2 SVGEGT. V lost 2 bases and J lost 5, with 4 bases in between. In DNA, the CDR3 is TGTGCCAGCAGTTACGTGAACAATGAGCAGTTCTTC. Residues: CASSYVNNEQFF.